Listed here is a single T cell receptor beta chain. Its antigen remains unknown. The assay looked at roughly 9.4 x 10^4 TCR templates in each sample. Libraries were prepared by immunoSEQ multiplex PCR; TCRdb keeps only in-frame clonotypes and omits some of them. The sample includes tens of thousands of clones, around 79% seen only once; the top ten take 0.4% to 0.5%. This sample is drawn from a study of siplizumab effects on memory and regulatory T cells. Regarding the study as a whole: In unstimulated cells, naive T cells appeared more diverse than memory T cells and seemed major alloresponse contributors. Naive or memory phenotype was unassignable for roughly 75-97% of proliferating CD4+ or CD8+ clones. The authors mapped only a minor fraction of alloreactive clones to unstimulated subsets.

CDR1 is SGHNT, CDR2 YYREEE, per germline (reference sequence). V shed 0 bases and J shed 0 bases, with 13 bases lying between them. This CDR3 has 17 amino acids. The specimen sequenced was memory CD4+ T cells sorted from blood. The clonotype comes from a human donor in good health. V gene TRBV5-4 combines with J gene TRBJ2-4, with no clear D. The CDR3 DNA is TGTGCCAGCAGCTTGGATTCAGCCGGGTTAGCCAAAAACATTCAGTACTTC. Protein product: CASSLDSAGLAKNIQYF.